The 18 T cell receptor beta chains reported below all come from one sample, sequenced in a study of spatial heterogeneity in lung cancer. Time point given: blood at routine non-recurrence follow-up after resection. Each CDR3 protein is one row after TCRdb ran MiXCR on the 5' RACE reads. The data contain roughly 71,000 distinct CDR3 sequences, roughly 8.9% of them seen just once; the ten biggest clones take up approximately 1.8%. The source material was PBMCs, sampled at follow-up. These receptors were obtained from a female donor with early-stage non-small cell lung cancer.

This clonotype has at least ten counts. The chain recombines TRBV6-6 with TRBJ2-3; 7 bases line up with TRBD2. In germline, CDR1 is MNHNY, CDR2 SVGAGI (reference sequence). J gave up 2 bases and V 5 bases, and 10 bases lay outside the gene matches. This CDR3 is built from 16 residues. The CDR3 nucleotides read TGTGCCAGCAGTGAACTAGCGCGAATTTCCACAGATACGCAGTATTTT. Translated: CASSELARISTDTQYF.

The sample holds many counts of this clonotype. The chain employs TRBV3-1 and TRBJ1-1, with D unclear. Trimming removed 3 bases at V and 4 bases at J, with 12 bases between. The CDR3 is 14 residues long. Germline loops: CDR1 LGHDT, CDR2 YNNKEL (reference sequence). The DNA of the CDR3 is TGTGCCAGCAGCCAGCCAAGTAGGGTCACTGAAGCTTTCTTT. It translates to CASSQPSRVTEAFF.

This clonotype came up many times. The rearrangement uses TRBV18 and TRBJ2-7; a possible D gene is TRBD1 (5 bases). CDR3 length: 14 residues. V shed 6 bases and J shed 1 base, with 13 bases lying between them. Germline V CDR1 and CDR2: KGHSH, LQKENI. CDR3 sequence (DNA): TGTGCCAGCTCGAAGACGGACACATCCTACGAGCAGTACTTC. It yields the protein CASSKTDTSYEQYF.

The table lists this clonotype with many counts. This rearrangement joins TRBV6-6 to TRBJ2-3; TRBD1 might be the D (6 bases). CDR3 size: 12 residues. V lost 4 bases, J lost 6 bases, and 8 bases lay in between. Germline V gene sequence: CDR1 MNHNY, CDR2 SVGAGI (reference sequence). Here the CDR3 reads CASSSQGDTQYF. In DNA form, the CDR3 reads TGTGCCAGCAGTTCGCAGGGGGATACGCAGTATTTT.

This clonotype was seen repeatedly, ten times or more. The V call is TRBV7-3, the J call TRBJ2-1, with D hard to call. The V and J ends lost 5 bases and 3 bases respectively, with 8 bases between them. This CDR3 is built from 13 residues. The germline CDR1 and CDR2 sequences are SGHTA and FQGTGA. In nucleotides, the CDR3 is TGTGCCAGCAGCCCACTTGGCTACAATGAGCAGTTCTTC. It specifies CASSPLGYNEQFF.

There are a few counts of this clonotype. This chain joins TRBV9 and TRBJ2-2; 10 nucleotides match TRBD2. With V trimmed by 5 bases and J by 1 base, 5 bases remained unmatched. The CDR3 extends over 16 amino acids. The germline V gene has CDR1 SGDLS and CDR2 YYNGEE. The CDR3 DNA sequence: TGTGCCAGCAGTCGAGGACTAGCGGAGAACACCGGGGAGCTGTTTTTT. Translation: CASSRGLAENTGELFF.

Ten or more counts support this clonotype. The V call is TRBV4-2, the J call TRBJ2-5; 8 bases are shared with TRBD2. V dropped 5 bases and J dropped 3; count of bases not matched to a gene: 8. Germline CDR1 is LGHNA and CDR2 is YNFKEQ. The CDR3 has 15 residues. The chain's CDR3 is CASSENSGIKETQYF. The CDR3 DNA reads TGTGCCAGCAGCGAAAATAGCGGGATAAAAGAGACCCAGTACTTC.

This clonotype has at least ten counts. The CDR3 bases are TGCAGCGTTGCAATGGGACTGCGCACAGATACGCAGTATTTT. Protein product: CSVAMGLRTDTQYF. This chain uses TRBV29-1 with TRBJ2-3; D is perhaps TRBD2 (6 bases). The CDR3 runs 14 residues. The germline V and J ends were trimmed by 4 bases and 1 base, with 12 bases remaining between them. Germline CDR1 and CDR2: SQVTM and ANQGSEA.

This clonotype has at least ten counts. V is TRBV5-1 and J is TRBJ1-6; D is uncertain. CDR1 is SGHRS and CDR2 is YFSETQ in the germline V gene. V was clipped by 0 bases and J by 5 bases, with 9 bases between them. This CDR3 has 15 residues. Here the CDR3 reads CASSLAPDDNSPLHF. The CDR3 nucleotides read TGCGCCAGCAGCTTGGCCCCGGATGATAATTCACCCCTCCACTTT.

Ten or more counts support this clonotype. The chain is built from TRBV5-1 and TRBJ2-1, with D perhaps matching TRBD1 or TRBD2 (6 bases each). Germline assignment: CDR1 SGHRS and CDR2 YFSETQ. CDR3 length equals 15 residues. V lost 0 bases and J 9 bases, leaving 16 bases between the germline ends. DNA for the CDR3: TGCGCCAGCAGCTTGGAGGTCAGGGGAGGCGGTGAGCAGTTCTTC. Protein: CASSLEVRGGGEQFF.

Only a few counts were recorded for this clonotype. The CDR3, as DNA: TGTGCCAGCAGCCAATCCCTTAGGACAGGGGAAAATGGCTACACCTTC. Protein: CASSQSLRTGENGYTF. The chain joins TRBV3-1 to TRBJ1-2; 9 bases are shared with TRBD1. J gave up 6 bases and V 2 bases, and 10 bases lay outside the gene matches. The CDR3 has 16 residues. Germline CDR1 is LGHDT and CDR2 is YNNKEL (reference sequence). The whole variable domain, remainder taken from reference TRBV3-1 and TRBJ1-2, is DTAVSQTPKYLVTQMGNDKSIKCEQNLGHDTMYWYKQDSKKFLKIMFSYNNKELIINETVPNRFSPKSPDKAHLNLHINSLELGDSAVYFCASSQSLRTGENGYTFGSGTRLTVV.

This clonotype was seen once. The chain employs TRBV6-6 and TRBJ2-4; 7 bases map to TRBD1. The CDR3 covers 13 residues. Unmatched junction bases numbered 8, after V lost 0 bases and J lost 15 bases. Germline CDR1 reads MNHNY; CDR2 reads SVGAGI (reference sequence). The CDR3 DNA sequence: TGTGCCAGCAGTTACTCAGACAGGGCAATTTGGTACTTC. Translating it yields CASSYSDRAIWYF.

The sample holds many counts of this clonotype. DNA of the CDR3: TGTGCCAGCAGTGGGGGACTAAACAATGAGCAGTTCTTC. This encodes CASSGGLNNEQFF. This chain links TRBV2 with TRBJ2-1; 7 nucleotides agree with TRBD2. The CDR3 runs 13 residues. V trimming: 4 bases; J trimming: 5 bases; junction bases outside the gene matches: 2. Germline CDR1 and CDR2: SNHLY and FYNNEI.

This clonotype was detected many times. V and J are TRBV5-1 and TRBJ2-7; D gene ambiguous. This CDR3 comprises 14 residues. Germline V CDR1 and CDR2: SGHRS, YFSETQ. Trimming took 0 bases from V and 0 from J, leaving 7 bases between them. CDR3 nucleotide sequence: TGCGCCAGCAGCTTGGGGGTGCTCTCCTACGAGCAGTACTTC. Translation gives CASSLGVLSYEQYF. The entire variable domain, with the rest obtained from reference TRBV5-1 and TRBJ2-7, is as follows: KAGVTQTPRYLIKTRGQQVTLSCSPISGHRSVSWYQQTPGQGLQFLFEYFSETQRNKGNFPGRFSGRQFSNSRSEMNVSTLELGDSALYLCASSLGVLSYEQYFGPGTRLTVT.

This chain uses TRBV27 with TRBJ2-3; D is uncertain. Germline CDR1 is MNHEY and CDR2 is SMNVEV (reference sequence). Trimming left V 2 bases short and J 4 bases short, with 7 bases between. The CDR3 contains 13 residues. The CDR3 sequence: CASSLGVADTQYF. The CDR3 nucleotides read TGTGCCAGCAGTTTAGGTGTCGCAGATACGCAGTATTTT.

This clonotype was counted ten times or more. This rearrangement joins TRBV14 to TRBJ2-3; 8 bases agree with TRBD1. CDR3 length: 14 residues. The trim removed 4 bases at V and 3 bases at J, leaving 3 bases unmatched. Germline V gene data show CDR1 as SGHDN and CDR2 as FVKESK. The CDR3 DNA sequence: TGTGCCAGCAGCCCTCGGACAGGGACAGATACGCAGTATTTT. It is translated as CASSPRTGTDTQYF. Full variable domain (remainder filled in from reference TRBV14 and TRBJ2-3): EAGVTQFPSHSVIEKGQTVTLRCDPISGHDNLYWYRRVMGKEIKFLLHFVKESKQDESGMPNNRFLAERTGGTYSTLKVQPAELEDSGVYFCASSPRTGTDTQYFGPGTRLTVL.

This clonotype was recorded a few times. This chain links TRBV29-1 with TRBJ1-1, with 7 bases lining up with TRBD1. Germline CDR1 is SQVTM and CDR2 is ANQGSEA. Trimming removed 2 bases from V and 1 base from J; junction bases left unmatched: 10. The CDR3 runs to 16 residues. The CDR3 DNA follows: TGCAGCGTTGAACCCAAGACAGGGAGGGAGAACACTGAAGCTTTCTTT. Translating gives CSVEPKTGRENTEAFF.

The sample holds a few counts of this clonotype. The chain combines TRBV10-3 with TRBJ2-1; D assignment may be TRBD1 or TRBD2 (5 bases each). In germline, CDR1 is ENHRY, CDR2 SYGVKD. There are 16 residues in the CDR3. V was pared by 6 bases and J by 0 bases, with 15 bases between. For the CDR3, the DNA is TGTGCCATCAGGGGGACCGGTTCTCGCTCCTACAATGAGCAGTTCTTC. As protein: CAIRGTGSRSYNEQFF.